Listed below are T cell receptor beta chains from one sample, sequenced in a study of T cell responses to AZD1222 COVID-19 vaccine. Profiling relied on immunoSEQ multiplex PCR, and the TCRdb table lists in-frame clones only, not all of them. The repertoire holds about 130,000 clones, approximately 92% seen once, with roughly 1% in the top ten. The specimen was peripheral blood, collected 28 days after the second AZD1222 dose. These receptors were taken from an adult who received the AZD1222 COVID-19 vaccine. CDR3s include the opening cysteine and the closing phenylalanine or tryptophan. Each record gives: V gene, CDR3 protein.

V: TRBV5-6
CDR3: CASSFAGRGYNEQFF

V: TRBV7-3
CDR3: CASSLAGGTYNEQFF

V: TRBV9
CDR3: CASSVDSGADTQYF

V: TRBV14
CDR3: CASSQGVGYGYTF

V: TRBV7-9
CDR3: CASSALGGPPGEQYF

V: TRBV4-3
CDR3: CASSQDAGTKGSPLHF

V: TRBV19
CDR3: CASSTRQVGVGKETQYF

V: TRBV24-1
CDR3: CATSDSGSTGYTF

V: TRBV18
CDR3: CASSRYGGYQETQYF

V: TRBV27
CDR3: CASSLSPAPVTDTQYF

V: TRBV5-6
CDR3: CASSLELRARGYTF